This T cell receptor beta chain stems from a study of T cell responses to AZD1222 COVID-19 vaccine. Points from the study as a whole: Close to half of all spike-specific TCRs reportedly target regions of the variants that are unmutated. The donor group comprised mostly white British people and more females; the analysis possibly underestimated clonal diversity. Two AZD1222 doses significantly raised spike-specific TCR breadth and depth over controls. In all cases, repertoires were sampled only after the peak T cell response.

Trimming pared 7 bases from V and 2 bases from J, leaving 11 bases between. The CDR3 is made up of 13 amino acids. Germline CDR1 reads MNHEY; CDR2 reads SVGAGI. The method was immunoSEQ multiplex PCR; TCRdb's version includes in-frame clones alone and lacks a portion of them. The sample lists more than 95,000 clones; roughly 87% were seen once. About this clone itself: The antigen is unknown.

The source was peripheral blood, collected on day 0 of AZD1222 vaccination. The sequence was collected from an adult in good health. The V call is TRBV6-5, the J call TRBJ1-1; D unclear. CDR3 bases: TGTGCCAGCACCTATAAGGGAAACACTGAAGCTTTCTTT. Translation gives CASTYKGNTEAFF.